This T cell receptor beta chain was captured by sequencing in a study of identical twins. Study-wide results and caveats: For cord blood, abundant beta clonotypes had fewer insertions, unlike memory repertoires, which showed none.

Template switching added a universal primer site, and cDNA bore unique molecular identifiers. TCRdb reprocessed the 5' RACE reads via MiXCR and lists one record per CDR3 protein. The data show approximately 630,000 distinct CDR3 sequences, with around 7.5% seen just once and over 1.5% held by the top ten. There are 18 residues in the CDR3. Germline loops: CDR1 MNHEY, CDR2 SVGAGI. V lost 5 bases and J lost 4; bases outside the gene matches: 9. Only a few counts were recorded for this clonotype. Its specificity is not known. These sequences were also reported in another study, on yellow fever vaccine responses in identical twins.

V and J are TRBV6-5 and TRBJ2-1; 15 bases line up with TRBD2. The clonotype was recovered from a woman aged 18-35 years in good health. The sample was PBMCs. The CDR3 protein is CASSTMAGTSGGYNEQFF. The CDR3, as DNA: TGTGCCAGCAGTACTATGGCCGGGACTAGCGGGGGGTACAATGAGCAGTTCTTC.